One and the same sample provided the 7 T cell receptor beta chains below, sequenced in a study of CD8 T cells in ankylosing spondylitis. TCRdb processed the 5' RACE reads anew with MiXCR; each CDR3 protein has one entry. The data hold about 400,000 distinct CDR3 sequences, with 20% to 25% observed a single time. The specimen was blood, either unsorted or a sorted T cell fraction (not recorded which). The receptors were gathered from a male donor with ankylosing spondylitis or in good health (not recorded which).

The J gene is TRBJ2-3, the V gene TRBV3-1; D gene unclear. Trimming left V 0 bases short and J 6 bases short, with 19 bases between. Germline V lookup: CDR1 LGHDT, CDR2 YNNKEL (reference sequence). The CDR3 is 17 residues long. The CDR3 is CASSQEGSRVATDTQYF. The CDR3 bases are TGTGCCAGCAGCCAAGAGGGCAGCCGAGTAGCCACGGATACGCAGTATTTT.

The rearrangement links TRBV6-5 to TRBJ2-1, with D hard to call. The CDR3 is 13 amino acids. CDR1 and CDR2 from the germline V gene are MNHEY and SVGAGI. V was cut by 0 bases and J by 10 bases, with 10 bases left in between. The CDR3 coding sequence is TGTGCCAGCAGTTACTCTCAACTCGGGGAGCAGTTCTTC. It specifies CASSYSQLGEQFF.

V and J are TRBV10-3 and TRBJ2-7; 8 bases agree with TRBD1. Germline CDR1 reads ENHRY; CDR2 reads SYGVKD. The CDR3 length is 16 residues. Trimming took 4 bases from V and 2 from J; bases not matched to a gene: 10. Written as DNA, the CDR3 is TGTGCCATCAGTGGGACGACGGGACAGGTTGCCTACGAGCAGTACTTC. Amino acid sequence: CAISGTTGQVAYEQYF.

The rearrangement joins TRBV27 to TRBJ2-1; possible D gene TRBD2, 5 bases. The germline V and J ends were trimmed by 0 bases and 6 bases, with 12 bases remaining between them. Germline CDR1 and CDR2: MNHEY and SMNVEV (reference sequence). The CDR3 contains 15 residues. The CDR3 loop reads CASSLSIEGANEQFF. The CDR3 DNA reads TGTGCCAGCAGTTTATCGATTGAGGGCGCCAATGAGCAGTTCTTC.

This chain links TRBV5-6 with TRBJ2-7; D is ambiguous. Germline V lookup: CDR1 SGHDT, CDR2 YYEEEE. This CDR3 is built from 16 residues. V gave up 0 bases and J gave up 1 base, with 14 bases separating them. CDR3 in amino acids: CASSLVHRDPSYEQYF. DNA for the CDR3: TGTGCCAGCAGCTTGGTACACCGTGACCCATCCTACGAGCAGTACTTC.

The chain couples TRBV20-1 to TRBJ2-1, with 8 bases matching TRBD2. Germline CDR1 and CDR2: DFQATT and SNEGSKA (reference sequence). The V segment lost 0 bases and the J segment 0 bases; nucleotides outside the gene matches: 4. The CDR3 extends over 16 amino acids. CDR3 in DNA: TGCAGTGCTAGAGATGCACTAGCGGCCTCCTACAATGAGCAGTTCTTC. Encoded protein: CSARDALAASYNEQFF.

V usage is TRBV7-9 and J usage is TRBJ2-1, with D maybe TRBD2 (6 bases). Germline V gene data show CDR1 as SEHNR and CDR2 as FQNEAQ (reference sequence). V was trimmed by 6 bases and J by 0 bases, leaving 9 bases between them. CDR3 length equals 14 residues. The CDR3 nucleotides are TGTGCCAGCAGTCGACTAGTCTCCTACAATGAGCAGTTCTTC. Its translation is CASSRLVSYNEQFF.